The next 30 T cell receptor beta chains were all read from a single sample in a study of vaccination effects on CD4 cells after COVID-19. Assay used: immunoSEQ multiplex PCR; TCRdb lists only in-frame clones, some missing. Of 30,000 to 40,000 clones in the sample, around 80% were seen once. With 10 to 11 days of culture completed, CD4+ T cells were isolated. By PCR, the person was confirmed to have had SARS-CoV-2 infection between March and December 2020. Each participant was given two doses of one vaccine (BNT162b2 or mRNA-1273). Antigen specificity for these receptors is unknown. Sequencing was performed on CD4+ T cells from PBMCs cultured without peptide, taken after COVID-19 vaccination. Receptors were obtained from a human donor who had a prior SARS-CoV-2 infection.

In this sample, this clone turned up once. CDR3 sequence: CATSRGDLGGNQPQHF. The CDR3, as DNA: TGTGCCACCAGCAGGGGTGACCTGGGCGGCAATCAGCCCCAGCATTTT. The chain combines TRBV15 with TRBJ1-5; no definite D call. The CDR3 extends over 16 amino acids. The V end lost 3 bases, the J end lost 2 bases, and 14 bases lay between the germline ends. Germline assignment: CDR1 LNHNV and CDR2 YYDKDF (reference sequence).

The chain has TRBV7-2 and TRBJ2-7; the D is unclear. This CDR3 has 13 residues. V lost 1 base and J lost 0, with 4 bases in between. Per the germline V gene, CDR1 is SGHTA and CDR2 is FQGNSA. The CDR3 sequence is CASSLGNSYEQYF. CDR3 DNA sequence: TGTGCCAGCAGCTTAGGTAACTCCTACGAGCAGTACTTC.

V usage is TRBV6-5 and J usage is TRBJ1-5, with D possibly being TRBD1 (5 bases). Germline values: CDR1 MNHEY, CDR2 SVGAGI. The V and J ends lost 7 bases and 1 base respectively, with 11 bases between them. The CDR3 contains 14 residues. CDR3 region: CASTRQTSNQPQHF. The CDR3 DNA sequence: TGTGCCAGCACGAGACAGACAAGCAATCAGCCCCAGCATTTT.

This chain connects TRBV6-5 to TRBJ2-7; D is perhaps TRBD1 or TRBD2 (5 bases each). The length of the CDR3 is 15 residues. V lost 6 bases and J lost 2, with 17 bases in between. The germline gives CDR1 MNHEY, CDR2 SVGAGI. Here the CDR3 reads CASSTQETGPYEQYF. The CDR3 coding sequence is TGTGCCAGCAGCACCCAAGAAACGGGACCCTACGAGCAGTACTTC.

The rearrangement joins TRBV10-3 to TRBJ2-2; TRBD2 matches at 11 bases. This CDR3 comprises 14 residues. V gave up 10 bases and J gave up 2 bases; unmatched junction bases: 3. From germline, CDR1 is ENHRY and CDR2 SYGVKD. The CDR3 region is CATGTSGNTGELFF. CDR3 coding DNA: TGTGCCACCGGGACTAGCGGAAACACCGGGGAGCTGTTTTTT.

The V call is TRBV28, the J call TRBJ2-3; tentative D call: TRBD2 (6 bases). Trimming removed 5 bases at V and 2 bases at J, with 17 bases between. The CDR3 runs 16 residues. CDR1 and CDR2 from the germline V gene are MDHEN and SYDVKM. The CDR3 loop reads CASSLEGIEYTDTQYF. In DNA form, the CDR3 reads TGTGCCAGCAGTCTGGAGGGGATCGAATACACAGATACGCAGTATTTT.

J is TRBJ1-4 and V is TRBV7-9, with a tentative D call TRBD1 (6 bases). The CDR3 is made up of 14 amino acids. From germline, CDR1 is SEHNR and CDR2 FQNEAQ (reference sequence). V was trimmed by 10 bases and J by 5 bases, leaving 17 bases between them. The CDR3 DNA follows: TGTGCCATCCCTCTAAGGGGGAAGAATGAAAAACTGTTTTTT. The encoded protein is CAIPLRGKNEKLFF.

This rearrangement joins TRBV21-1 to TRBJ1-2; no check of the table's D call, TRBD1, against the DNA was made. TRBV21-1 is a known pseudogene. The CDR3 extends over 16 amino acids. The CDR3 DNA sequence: TGTGCCAGCAGCAAACGACAGACGTATACTAACTATGGCTACACCTTC. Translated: CASSKRQTYTNYGYTF.

The CDR3, as DNA: TGTGCCAGCAGTACCGATGGGGGCGCAAATGAAAAACTGTTTTTT. It codes for CASSTDGGANEKLFF. The V and J genes are TRBV6-5 and TRBJ1-4; weak D call: TRBD1 (6 bases). CDR1 and CDR2 (germline): MNHEY, SVGAGI. The CDR3 is made up of 15 amino acids. V lost 5 bases to trimming and J lost 5 bases, with 15 bases between them.

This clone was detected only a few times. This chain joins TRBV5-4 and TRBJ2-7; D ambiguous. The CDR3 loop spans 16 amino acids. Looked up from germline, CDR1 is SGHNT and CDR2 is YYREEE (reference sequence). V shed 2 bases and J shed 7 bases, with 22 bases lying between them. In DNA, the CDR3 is TGTGCCAGCAGCTTTGGCCCGAGCGTCAGTGGTCAGGAGCAGTACTTC. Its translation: CASSFGPSVSGQEQYF.

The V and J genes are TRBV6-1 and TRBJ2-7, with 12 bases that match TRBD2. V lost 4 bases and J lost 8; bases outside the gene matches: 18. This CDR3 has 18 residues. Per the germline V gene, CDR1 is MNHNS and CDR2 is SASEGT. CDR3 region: CASSATVGLAGLPTKQYF. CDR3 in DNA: TGTGCCAGCAGTGCGACCGTCGGACTAGCGGGGCTACCTACGAAGCAGTACTTC.

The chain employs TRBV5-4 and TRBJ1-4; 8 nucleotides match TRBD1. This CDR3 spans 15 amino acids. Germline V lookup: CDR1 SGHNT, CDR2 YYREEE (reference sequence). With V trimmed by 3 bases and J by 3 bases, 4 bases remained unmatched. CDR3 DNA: TGTGCCAGCAGCTCTCAGGGGGCCTCTAATGAAAAACTGTTTTTT. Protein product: CASSSQGASNEKLFF.

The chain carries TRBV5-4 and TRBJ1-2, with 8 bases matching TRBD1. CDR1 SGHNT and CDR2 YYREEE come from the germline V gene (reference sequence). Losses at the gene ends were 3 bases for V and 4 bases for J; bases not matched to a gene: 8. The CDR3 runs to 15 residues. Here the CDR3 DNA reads TGTGCCAGCAGCTCCCAGGACAGGGTTCGCTATGGCTACACCTTC. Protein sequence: CASSSQDRVRYGYTF.

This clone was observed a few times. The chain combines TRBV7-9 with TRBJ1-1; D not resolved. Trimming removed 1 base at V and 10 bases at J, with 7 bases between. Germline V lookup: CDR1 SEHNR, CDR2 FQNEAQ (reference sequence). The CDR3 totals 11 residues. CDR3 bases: TGTGCCAGCAGCTTAGGTCGCCGAGCTTTCTTT. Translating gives CASSLGRRAFF.

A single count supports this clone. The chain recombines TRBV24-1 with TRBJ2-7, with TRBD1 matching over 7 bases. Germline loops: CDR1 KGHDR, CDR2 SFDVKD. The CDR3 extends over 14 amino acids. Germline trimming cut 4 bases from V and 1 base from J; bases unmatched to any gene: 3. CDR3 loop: CATSEAGGSYEQYF. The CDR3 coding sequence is TGTGCCACCAGTGAAGCAGGGGGATCCTACGAGCAGTACTTC.

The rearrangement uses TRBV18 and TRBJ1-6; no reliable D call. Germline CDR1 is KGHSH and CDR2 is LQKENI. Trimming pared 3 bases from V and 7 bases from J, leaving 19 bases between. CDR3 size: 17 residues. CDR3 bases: TGTGCCAGCTCACCGGTGAGGGCGGGAGCTCGAAATTCACCCCTCCACTTT. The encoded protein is CASSPVRAGARNSPLHF.

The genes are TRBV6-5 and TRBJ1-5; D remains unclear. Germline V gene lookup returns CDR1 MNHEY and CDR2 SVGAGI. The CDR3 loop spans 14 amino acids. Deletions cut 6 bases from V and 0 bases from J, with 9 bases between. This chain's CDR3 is CASRYTHSNQPQHF. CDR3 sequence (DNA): TGTGCCAGCAGGTACACACATAGCAATCAGCCCCAGCATTTT.

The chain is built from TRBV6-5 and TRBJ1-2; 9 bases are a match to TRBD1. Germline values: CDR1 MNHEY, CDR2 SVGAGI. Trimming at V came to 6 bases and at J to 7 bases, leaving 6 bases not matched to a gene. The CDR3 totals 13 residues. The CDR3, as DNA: TGTGCCAGCAGCCGCGACAGGGGGATTGGCTACACCTTC. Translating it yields CASSRDRGIGYTF.

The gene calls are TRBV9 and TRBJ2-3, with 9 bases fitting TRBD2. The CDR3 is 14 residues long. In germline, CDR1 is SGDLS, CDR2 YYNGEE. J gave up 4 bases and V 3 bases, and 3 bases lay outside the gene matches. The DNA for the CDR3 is TGTGCCAGCAGCGGTAGCGGGAGCTCAGATACGCAGTATTTT. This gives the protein CASSGSGSSDTQYF.

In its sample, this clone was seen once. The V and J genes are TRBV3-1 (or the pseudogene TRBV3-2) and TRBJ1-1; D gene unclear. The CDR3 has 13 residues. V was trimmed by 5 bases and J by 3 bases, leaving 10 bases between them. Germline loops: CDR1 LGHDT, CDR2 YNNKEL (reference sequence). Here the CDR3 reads CASSSPSYTEAFF. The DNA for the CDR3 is TGTGCCAGCAGCAGCCCTAGCTACACTGAAGCTTTCTTT.

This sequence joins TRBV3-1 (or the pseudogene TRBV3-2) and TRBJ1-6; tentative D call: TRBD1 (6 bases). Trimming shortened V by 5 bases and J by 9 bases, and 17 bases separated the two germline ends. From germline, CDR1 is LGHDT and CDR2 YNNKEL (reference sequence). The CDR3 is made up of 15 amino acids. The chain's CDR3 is CASSTRGGLGSPLHF. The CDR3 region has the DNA TGTGCCAGCAGCACCCGAGGGGGTCTGGGTTCACCCCTCCACTTT.

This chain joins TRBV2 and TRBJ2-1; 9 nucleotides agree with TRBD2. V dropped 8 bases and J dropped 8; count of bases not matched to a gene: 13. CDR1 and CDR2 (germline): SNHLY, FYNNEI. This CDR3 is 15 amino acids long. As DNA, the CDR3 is TGTGCCAGCCGCGAACAGGGCGGGGGGGCATATGAGCAGTTCTTC. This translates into CASREQGGGAYEQFF.

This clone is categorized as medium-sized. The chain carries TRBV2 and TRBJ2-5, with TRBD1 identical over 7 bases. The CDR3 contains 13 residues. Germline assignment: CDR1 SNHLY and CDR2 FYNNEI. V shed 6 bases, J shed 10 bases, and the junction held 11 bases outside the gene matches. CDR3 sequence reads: CASRENRGVSQYF. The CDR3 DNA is TGTGCCAGCAGGGAGAACAGGGGTGTCAGCCAGTACTTC.

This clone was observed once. As DNA, the CDR3 is TGTGCCAGCAGCCAGGGGGACCTGGGAAAATCGGCCCAGTACTTC. Protein: CASSQGDLGKSAQYF. The chain carries TRBV4-2 and TRBJ2-5; D possibly uses TRBD1 or TRBD2 (5 bases each). The CDR3 contains 15 residues. Trimming left V 3 bases short and J 9 bases short, with 20 bases between. Per the germline V gene, CDR1 is LGHNA and CDR2 is YNFKEQ.

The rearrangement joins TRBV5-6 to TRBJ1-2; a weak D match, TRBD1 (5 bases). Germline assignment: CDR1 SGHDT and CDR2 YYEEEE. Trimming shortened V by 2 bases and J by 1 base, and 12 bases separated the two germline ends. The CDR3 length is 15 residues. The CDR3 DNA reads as TGTGCCAGCAGCTTTTGGGACCTCCATAACTATGGCTACACCTTC. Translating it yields CASSFWDLHNYGYTF.

The CDR3 nucleotides are TGTGCCAGCTCACCCCCCGCCAATGTAGATACGCAGTATTTT. Its translation: CASSPPANVDTQYF. V usage is TRBV18 and J usage is TRBJ2-3; D is ambiguous. Germline loops: CDR1 KGHSH, CDR2 LQKENI. Trimming cost V 3 bases and J 5 bases, with 12 bases left between them. CDR3 length equals 14 residues.

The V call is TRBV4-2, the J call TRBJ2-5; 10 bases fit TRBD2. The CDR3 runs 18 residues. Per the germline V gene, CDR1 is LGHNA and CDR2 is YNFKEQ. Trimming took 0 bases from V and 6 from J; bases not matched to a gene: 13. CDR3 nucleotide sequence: TGTGCCAGCAGCCAAGATCGGAGGGGTAGCGGGGGGTCCCAGACCCAGTACTTC. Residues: CASSQDRRGSGGSQTQYF.

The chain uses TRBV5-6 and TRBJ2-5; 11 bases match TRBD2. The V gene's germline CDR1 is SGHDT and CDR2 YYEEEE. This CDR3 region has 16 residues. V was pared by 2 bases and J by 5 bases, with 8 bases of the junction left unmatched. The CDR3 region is CASSFLSGGAVETQYF. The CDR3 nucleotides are TGTGCCAGCAGCTTCCTTAGCGGGGGGGCCGTGGAGACCCAGTACTTC.

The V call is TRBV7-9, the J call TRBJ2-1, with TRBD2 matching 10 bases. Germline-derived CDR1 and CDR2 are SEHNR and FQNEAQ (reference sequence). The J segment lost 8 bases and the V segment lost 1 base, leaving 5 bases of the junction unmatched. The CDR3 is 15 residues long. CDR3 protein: CASSLVLAGVDEQFF. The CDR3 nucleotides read TGTGCCAGCAGCTTAGTGCTAGCGGGAGTGGATGAGCAGTTCTTC.

CDR3 bases: TGTGCCAGCAGCCGAGGACTGGGACTAGCGGAGTTTACCGGGGAGCTGTTTTTT. Residues: CASSRGLGLAEFTGELFF. This chain links TRBV3-1 (or the pseudogene TRBV3-2) with TRBJ2-2, with TRBD2 matching over 11 bases. The trim removed 4 bases at V and 5 bases at J, leaving 12 bases unmatched. Germline V CDR1 and CDR2: LGHDT, YNNKEL (reference sequence). The CDR3 has 18 amino acids.